The 26 T cell receptor beta chains below were found in one sample sequenced in a study of blood T cell repertoires in COVID-19. TCRdb keeps only in-frame clones here, not all; method: immunoSEQ multiplex PCR. The sample lists 400,000 to 500,000 clones; roughly 88% were seen once. Sequenced input: PBMCs or T cells enriched from blood (not recorded which). Source of these receptors: a woman between 18 and 29 years old who had been exposed to COVID-19.

The V and J genes are TRBV28 and TRBJ1-4; 7 bases match TRBD1. The CDR3 is made up of 15 amino acids. V was pared by 0 bases and J by 4 bases, with 2 bases of the junction left unmatched. Germline values: CDR1 MDHEN, CDR2 SYDVKM. In DNA, the CDR3 is TGTGCCAGCAGTTTATGGGGACAGATTAATGAAAAACTGTTTTTT. This sequence encodes CASSLWGQINEKLFF.

V gene TRBV7-8 combines with J gene TRBJ1-3, with D possibly being TRBD1 (5 bases). The V and J ends lost 2 bases and 2 bases respectively, with 13 bases between them. The CDR3 consists of 16 residues. Germline assignment: CDR1 SGHVS and CDR2 FQNEAQ. The CDR3: CASSLTVVQAGNTIYF. In nucleotides, the CDR3 is TGTGCCAGCAGCTTAACAGTGGTACAGGCTGGAAACACCATATATTTT.

The CDR3 is CASSAPGSNQPQHF. The DNA of the CDR3 is TGTGCCAGCAGCGCCCCGGGGTCCAATCAGCCCCAGCATTTT. This chain connects TRBV9 to TRBJ1-5; D not certain. CDR1 is SGDLS and CDR2 is YYNGEE in the germline V gene. Trimming cost V 3 bases and J 3 bases, with 10 bases left between them. The CDR3 extends over 14 amino acids.

The chain employs TRBV12-5 and TRBJ2-1; 10 positions match TRBD1. The CDR3 runs to 16 residues. From germline, CDR1 is LGHNT and CDR2 FRNRAP. J lost 8 bases, V lost 6 bases, and 13 bases had no gene match. CDR3 sequence: CASGPTGTGEGDEQFF. CDR3 nucleotides: TGTGCTAGTGGCCCAACCGGGACAGGGGAGGGCGATGAGCAGTTCTTC.

This clone was counted once. The rearrangement uses TRBV4-2 and TRBJ2-3, with 12 positions matching TRBD2. Germline CDR1 LGHNA, CDR2 YNFKEQ. V lost 1 base and J lost 1; bases outside the gene matches: 3. This CDR3 is 17 amino acids long. The CDR3 sequence is CASSQVLAGGGTDTQYF. CDR3 bases: TGTGCCAGCAGCCAAGTTCTAGCGGGAGGGGGCACAGATACGCAGTATTTT.

The chain joins TRBV7-2 to TRBJ2-7; possible D gene TRBD2, 6 bases. The germline gives CDR1 SGHTA, CDR2 FQGNSA. The V end was cut by 0 bases, the J end by 7 bases, with 16 bases between. CDR3 length: 15 residues. The CDR3 here is CASSLAPGPRGEQYF. The CDR3 nucleotides are TGTGCCAGCAGCTTAGCCCCGGGACCCCGGGGGGAGCAGTACTTC.

The CDR3 DNA sequence: TGTGCCAGCAGCCGACAGGGAAAAGGTTATGGCTACACCTTC. Protein product: CASSRQGKGYGYTF. This rearrangement joins TRBV3-1 (or the pseudogene TRBV3-2) to TRBJ1-2; 7 bases are a match to TRBD1. V shed 4 bases and J 5 bases; nucleotides not matched to a gene: 7. The CDR3 has 14 amino acids. Germline V gives CDR1 LGHDT, CDR2 YNNKEL (reference sequence).

This rearrangement joins TRBV14 to TRBJ1-2; a possible D gene is TRBD1 (6 bases). V was clipped by 4 bases and J by 2 bases, with 11 bases between them. The CDR3 spans 14 residues. Germline V gene data show CDR1 as SGHDN and CDR2 as FVKESK. DNA of the CDR3: TGTGCCAGCAGCCCTCAACAGGGAAACTATGGCTACACCTTC. Amino acid sequence: CASSPQQGNYGYTF.

The table lists this clone with a count of one. The rearrangement links TRBV30 to TRBJ2-1; TRBD2 might be the D (6 bases). The CDR3 contains 13 residues. CDR1 is GTSNPN and CDR2 is SVGIG in the germline V gene (reference sequence). Trimming removed 5 bases from V and 4 bases from J, with 12 bases in between. This chain's CDR3 is CAWGSGTYNEQFF. The CDR3 DNA reads TGTGCCTGGGGTTCCGGGACTTACAATGAGCAGTTCTTC.

The CDR3 sequence is CASRLTSAYNEQFF. In nucleotides, the CDR3 is TGTGCCAGCAGGTTGACTAGCGCCTACAATGAGCAGTTCTTC. The chain has TRBV27 and TRBJ2-1, with 8 bases lining up with TRBD2. The length of the CDR3 is 14 residues. J lost 2 bases, V lost 6 bases, and 3 bases had no gene match. Germline V CDR1 and CDR2: MNHEY, SMNVEV (reference sequence).

This chain uses TRBV7-9 with TRBJ2-7, with TRBD2 as a possible D gene (6 bases). Trimming pared 0 bases from V and 4 bases from J, leaving 7 bases between. CDR1 is SEHNR and CDR2 is FQNEAQ in the germline V gene (reference sequence). The CDR3 is 13 amino acids. CDR3 sequence (DNA): TGTGCCAGCAGCTTAGCCGGGGGTTACGAGCAGTACTTC. Its translation is CASSLAGGYEQYF.

CDR3 coding DNA: TGTGCCAGCAGCGCAAGGCAGGGTTTTGAACTGGGTTCACCCCTCCACTTT. Amino acids: CASSARQGFELGSPLHF. The chain couples TRBV3-1 (or the pseudogene TRBV3-2) to TRBJ1-6; D is perhaps TRBD1 (5 bases). This CDR3 has 17 amino acids. The germline V and J ends were trimmed by 5 bases and 9 bases, with 23 bases remaining between them. Looked up from germline, CDR1 is LGHDT and CDR2 is YNNKEL (reference sequence).

A remark on this clone: The same CDR3 also results from other DNA sequences found in this sample. The chain couples TRBV9 to TRBJ1-2, with no clear D. The CDR3 extends over 14 amino acids. Germline CDR1 and CDR2: SGDLS and YYNGEE. Trimming took off 0 bases at V and 2 bases at J, with 8 bases between the two ends. The CDR3 DNA reads TGTGCCAGCAGCGTAGTCCCGGGGAACTATGGCTACACCTTC. This translates into CASSVVPGNYGYTF.

The CDR3 sequence: CASSLGQGWNNSPLHF. The CDR3 DNA is TGTGCCAGCAGCTTAGGACAGGGATGGAATAATTCACCCCTCCACTTT. This chain uses TRBV7-9 with TRBJ1-6; TRBD1 aligns across 7 bases. Looked up from germline, CDR1 is SEHNR and CDR2 is FQNEAQ (reference sequence). This CDR3 is 16 amino acids long. Trimming removed 1 base from V and 5 bases from J; junction bases left unmatched: 5.

The chain carries TRBV5-6 and TRBJ2-7; 10 nucleotides match TRBD1. The CDR3 contains 13 residues. With 4 bases clipped from V and 5 bases from J, the junction kept 3 bases outside the gene matches. Germline assignment: CDR1 SGHDT and CDR2 YYEEEE. CDR3 sequence: CASSADRGHEQYF. The CDR3 DNA reads as TGTGCCAGCAGCGCTGACAGGGGGCACGAGCAGTACTTC.

The chain employs TRBV28 and TRBJ1-6, with TRBD1 matching over 9 bases. There are 15 residues in the CDR3. Unmatched junction bases numbered 6, after V lost 5 bases and J lost 7 bases. Germline assignment: CDR1 MDHEN and CDR2 SYDVKM. The DNA of the CDR3 is TGTGCCAGCAGTCCTGGGACAGGGCAAAATTCACCCCTCCACTTT. The encoded protein is CASSPGTGQNSPLHF.

The rearrangement uses TRBV11-2 and TRBJ2-3; 8 bases match TRBD1. CDR1 and CDR2 from the germline V gene are SGHAT and FQNNGV. The CDR3 is made up of 15 amino acids. Losses at the gene ends were 1 base for V and 2 bases for J; bases not matched to a gene: 2. CDR3 coding DNA: TGTGCCAGCAGCTTAGGGGGACAGGACACAGATACGCAGTATTTT. It encodes CASSLGGQDTDTQYF. Full variable domain (remainder filled in from reference TRBV11-2 and TRBJ2-3): EAGVAQSPRYKIIEKRQSVAFWCNPISGHATLYWYQQILGQGPKLLIQFQNNGVVDDSQLPKDRFSAERLKGVDSTLKIQPAKLEDSAVYLCASSLGGQDTDTQYFGPGTRLTVL.

This clone was observed a single time. V usage is TRBV6-5 and J usage is TRBJ2-7, with TRBD1 identical over 8 bases. CDR3 length: 14 amino acids. V trimming: 2 bases; J trimming: 3 bases; junction bases outside the gene matches: 3. Germline-derived CDR1 and CDR2 are MNHEY and SVGAGI. The CDR3 region is CASSYKDRDYEQYF. In DNA, the CDR3 is TGTGCCAGCAGTTACAAGGACAGGGACTACGAGCAGTACTTC.

The rearrangement joins TRBV5-1 to TRBJ1-2, with D perhaps TRBD1 (6 bases). The CDR3 is 13 residues long. Germline CDR1 and CDR2: SGHRS and YFSETQ. V shed 1 base and J shed 7 bases, with 11 bases lying between them. CDR3 loop: CASSLYQGSGYTF. CDR3 coding DNA: TGCGCCAGCAGCTTGTATCAGGGGTCTGGCTACACCTTC.

The chain combines TRBV5-1 with TRBJ2-5; D remains ambiguous. The CDR3 is 12 residues long. V was trimmed by 0 bases and J by 3 bases, leaving 3 bases between them. The germline V gene encodes CDR1 SGHRS and CDR2 YFSETQ. The CDR3 DNA is TGCGCCAGCAGCTTGGCCAAAGAGACCCAGTACTTC. Its protein product is CASSLAKETQYF.

This chain links TRBV3-1 (or the pseudogene TRBV3-2) with TRBJ2-1; perhaps TRBD1 as D (6 bases). The CDR3 contains 11 residues. Looked up from germline, CDR1 is LGHDT and CDR2 is YNNKEL (reference sequence). Trimming removed 4 bases from V and 9 bases from J, with 7 bases in between. As DNA, the CDR3 is TGTGCCAGCAGCCCAGGGGTTGAGCAGTTCTTC. The encoded protein is CASSPGVEQFF.

V and J are TRBV9 and TRBJ2-7, with D tentatively TRBD2 (6 bases). Germline V gene data show CDR1 as SGDLS and CDR2 as YYNGEE. The CDR3 spans 14 residues. V dropped 3 bases and J dropped 1 base, with 11 bases sitting between them. The CDR3 nucleotides are TGTGCCAGCAGCGGCGGGGCAAAGTCCTACGAGCAGTACTTC. It codes for CASSGGAKSYEQYF.

This sequence joins TRBV6-2 or TRBV6-3 and TRBJ1-1; no reliable D call. The V and J ends lost 4 bases and 5 bases respectively, with 11 bases between them. Looked up from germline, CDR1 is MNHEY and CDR2 is SVGEGT. The CDR3 loop spans 13 amino acids. CDR3 amino acids: CASSLGRETEAFF. Here the CDR3 DNA reads TGTGCCAGCAGTTTGGGAAGGGAGACTGAAGCTTTCTTT.

The genes are TRBV6-5 and TRBJ2-1; 11 bases are a match to TRBD2. The CDR3 sequence is 13 residues long. The junction had 3 bases not matched to a gene; V was cut back by 2 bases and J by 12 bases. The germline gives CDR1 MNHEY, CDR2 SVGAGI. CDR3 region: CASSYRSGRGQFF. The CDR3 bases are TGTGCCAGCAGTTACCGTAGCGGGAGGGGGCAGTTCTTC.

V gene TRBV15 combines with J gene TRBJ1-4, with 9 bases that match TRBD1. The CDR3 is made up of 15 amino acids. V dropped 6 bases and J dropped 5; count of bases not matched to a gene: 7. CDR1 is LNHNV and CDR2 is YYDKDF in the germline V gene (reference sequence). CDR3 in amino acids: CATRYLDRGNEKLFF. In DNA, the CDR3 is TGTGCCACCAGGTACCTGGACAGGGGAAATGAAAAACTGTTTTTT.

This sequence joins TRBV27 and TRBJ1-4; D uncertain. The CDR3 loop spans 12 amino acids. Germline V lookup: CDR1 MNHEY, CDR2 SMNVEV (reference sequence). V gave up 6 bases and J gave up 5 bases, with 7 bases separating them. For the CDR3, the DNA is TGTGCCAGCAGAGAGAGGAATGAAAAACTGTTTTTT. Translation gives CASRERNEKLFF. Full variable domain (missing parts from reference TRBV27 and TRBJ1-4): EAQVTQNPRYLITVTGKKLTVTCSQNMNHEYMSWYRQDPGLGLRQIYYSMNVEVTDKGDVPEGYKVSRKEKRNFPLILESPSPNQTSLYFCASRERNEKLFFGSGTQLSVL.